This TCR beta chain was profiled in a study of tumor-infiltrating lymphocytes in oesophageal squamous cell carcinoma. TCRdb redid the calling of the PCR reads with MiXCR, one entry per CDR3 protein. The sample holds approximately 14,000 distinct CDR3 sequences, 45% to 50% seen once. The CDR3 spans 17 residues. V dropped 5 bases and J dropped 4; count of bases not matched to a gene: 12. CDR1 and CDR2 from the germline V gene are SGHTA and FQGNSA. This chain joins TRBV7-2 and TRBJ2-1, with 9 bases fitting TRBD1. The receptor was isolated from a male donor with esophageal squamous cell carcinoma. Material: esophageal tumor tissue. The CDR3 here is CASSPKVWDRAYNEQFF. The CDR3 DNA reads as TGTGCCAGCAGCCCAAAAGTCTGGGACAGGGCATACAATGAGCAGTTCTTC.